These T cell receptor beta chains were read from a single sample in a study of T cell clones after liver transplantation. Using immunoSEQ multiplex PCR, the repertoire was profiled, and TCRdb retains in-frame clones only, with some absent. The repertoire holds tens of thousands of clones, with 83% as singletons. The sequenced sample was CD4+ T cells from blood, obtained at the 22-month timepoint. These receptors were obtained from a human patient who received a liver transplant. A share of the T cells may be of graft donor origin. CDR3s include the opening cysteine and the closing phenylalanine or tryptophan. The D gene is left open where the match is weak. The listing skips clone size in some rows; elsewhere it reads once, few, many or a size class.

J: TRBJ1-5; V: TRBV10-3; D: NA; size: NA; DNA: TGTGCCATCAGTCCGGGGGCGGCCAATCAGCCCCAGCATTTT; CDR3: CAISPGAANQPQHF
J: TRBJ2-2; V: TRBV5-4; D: TRBD2; size: NA; DNA: TGTGCCAGCACCCCCGCTGCGGGGGGGGCCACCGGGGAGCTGTTTTTT; CDR3: CASTPAAGGATGELFF
J: TRBJ2-1; V: TRBV9; D: NA; size: few; DNA: TGTGCCAGCGCCCTTAACGCTAACTCCTACAATGAGCAGTTCTTC; CDR3: CASALNANSYNEQFF
J: TRBJ2-5; V: TRBV7-2; D: NA; size: NA; DNA: TGTGCCAGCAGCTTAGCTCAAGAGACCCAGTACTTC; CDR3: CASSLAQETQYF
J: TRBJ1-5; V: TRBV7-2; D: NA; size: NA; DNA: TGTGCCAGCAGCTTTACGGGGGGGTATAGCAATCAGCCCCAGCATTTT; CDR3: CASSFTGGYSNQPQHF
J: TRBJ2-1; V: TRBV5-1; D: NA; size: NA; DNA: TGCGCCAGCAGCTCCGCGAGACACCTTGAGCAGTTCTTC; CDR3: CASSSARHLEQFF
J: TRBJ2-4; V: TRBV7-6; D: NA; size: NA; DNA: TGTGCCAGCAGCCCAAGGGGAATTGGTGGCATTCAGTACTTC; CDR3: CASSPRGIGGIQYF
J: TRBJ1-1; V: TRBV4-1; D: NA; size: NA; DNA: TGCGCCAGCAGCCAAGAGGGCGCAGTTTACACTGAAGCTTTCTTT; CDR3: CASSQEGAVYTEAFF
J: TRBJ2-5; V: TRBV11-3; D: TRBD2; size: NA; DNA: TGTGCCAGCAGCTTAACTAGCGCCCAAGAGACCCAGTACTTC; CDR3: CASSLTSAQETQYF
J: TRBJ2-1; V: TRBV5-6; D: TRBD1; size: NA; DNA: TGTGCCAGCAGCCTCGGGGACAGCAACTACAATGAGCAGTTCTTC; CDR3: CASSLGDSNYNEQFF
J: TRBJ1-2; V: TRBV5-6; D: NA; size: NA; DNA: TGTGCCAGCAGCTTGTACATTTATGGGGCTGGGGGCTACACCTTC; CDR3: CASSLYIYGAGGYTF
J: TRBJ2-7; V: TRBV11-2; D: NA; size: NA; DNA: TGTGCCAGCAGCTCTTTCAGGGGAGTGGGGCAGTACTTC; CDR3: CASSSFRGVGQYF
J: TRBJ2-1; V: TRBV11-2; D: NA; size: NA; DNA: TGTGCCAGCAGCTTAGATCGGAGTTCGGAGCAGTTCTTC; CDR3: CASSLDRSSEQFF
J: TRBJ1-2; V: TRBV18; D: NA; size: few; DNA: TGTGCCAGCTCCGGGACACTCGGATCGGGCTACACCTTC; CDR3: CASSGTLGSGYTF
J: TRBJ2-7; V: TRBV6-1; D: TRBD2; size: NA; DNA: TGTGCCAGCAGTGAAGTGCTAGGGGGGAGGACTAGCGGATCCTACGAGCAGTACTTC; CDR3: CASSEVLGGRTSGSYEQYF
J: TRBJ2-1; V: TRBV4-1; D: TRBD2; size: NA; DNA: TGCGCCAGCAGCTCCACTAGCGGGACCCGCCCAGGGGACAATGAGCAGTTCTTC; CDR3: CASSSTSGTRPGDNEQFF
J: TRBJ2-5; V: TRBV7-6; D: NA; size: few; DNA: TGTGCCAGCAGCTTAGAATTAGGTTTTGGGTACCAAGAGACCCAGTACTTC; CDR3: CASSLELGFGYQETQYF
J: TRBJ2-3; V: TRBV11-3; D: NA; size: few; DNA: TGTGCCAGCAGCTACACACAGGGAGATACGCAGTATTTT; CDR3: CASSYTQGDTQYF
J: TRBJ2-1; V: TRBV19; D: NA; size: NA; DNA: TGTGCCAGTAGTATCGGGGGCGGGACGGGTTCCTACAATGAGCAGTTCTTC; CDR3: CASSIGGGTGSYNEQFF
J: TRBJ1-3; V: TRBV28; D: NA; size: NA; DNA: TGTGCCAGCAGGGACGAAACAAACGGGAACACCATATATTTT; CDR3: CASRDETNGNTIYF
J: TRBJ2-3; V: TRBV4-2; D: NA; size: NA; DNA: TGTGCCAGCAGCCAAGAATATCCGGGGCCAGATACGCAGTATTTT; CDR3: CASSQEYPGPDTQYF
J: TRBJ1-1; V: TRBV28; D: NA; size: NA; DNA: TGTGCCAGCATTCTTTTAGGACAGACCATCACTGAAGCTTTCTTT; CDR3: CASILLGQTITEAFF
J: TRBJ1-6; V: TRBV7-9; D: NA; size: NA; DNA: TGTGCCAGCAGCTTCGAGGCCGCCTATAATTCACCCCTCCACTTT; CDR3: CASSFEAAYNSPLHF
J: TRBJ1-5; V: TRBV28; D: NA; size: few; DNA: TGTGCCAGCACAAAAGGGGGGGGAAATCAGCCCCAGCATTTT; CDR3: CASTKGGGNQPQHF
J: TRBJ1-5; V: TRBV2; D: TRBD1; size: few; DNA: TGTGCCAGCAGCCAACAGGGGAAACAGCCCCAGCATTTT; CDR3: CASSQQGKQPQHF
J: TRBJ1-1; V: TRBV5-5; D: NA; size: NA; DNA: TGTGCCAGCAGCTTGCAGAAGAACACTGAAGCTTTCTTT; CDR3: CASSLQKNTEAFF
J: TRBJ2-3; V: TRBV19; D: NA; size: NA; DNA: TGTGCCAGTAGTATAGCGGAGCGGGTAAGCACAGATACGCAGTATTTT; CDR3: CASSIAERVSTDTQYF
J: TRBJ1-2; V: TRBV7-2; D: NA; size: NA; DNA: TGTGCCAGCAGCGTAGGCTCGGGGGGCTATGGCTACACCTTC; CDR3: CASSVGSGGYGYTF
J: TRBJ2-7; V: TRBV19; D: TRBD2; size: few; DNA: TGTGCCAGTAGTATGTTACTAGCGCAAGAGCAGTACTTC; CDR3: CASSMLLAQEQYF
J: TRBJ2-1; V: TRBV7-2; D: NA; size: NA; DNA: TGTGCCAGCAGCTTAGACGGGAGTAACAATGAGCAGTTCTTC; CDR3: CASSLDGSNNEQFF
J: TRBJ2-5; V: TRBV5-1; D: NA; size: NA; DNA: TGCGCCAGCAGCCTCACAGGCTTAACCCAAGAGACCCAGTACTTC; CDR3: CASSLTGLTQETQYF
J: TRBJ2-7; V: TRBV28; D: NA; size: NA; DNA: TGTGCCAGCGGGGGTGGGGGAGTAGGCTACGAGCAGTACTTC; CDR3: CASGGGGVGYEQYF
J: TRBJ2-5; V: TRBV7-2; D: NA; size: NA; DNA: TGTGCCAGCAGCTTAGCGGGGGGAATTAGGGGACAAGAGACCCAGTACTTC; CDR3: CASSLAGGIRGQETQYF
J: TRBJ1-2; V: TRBV10-2; D: NA; size: NA; DNA: TGCGCCAGCAGTGAGGGGGATGGCTACACCTTC; CDR3: CASSEGDGYTF
J: TRBJ2-5; V: TRBV11-2; D: TRBD2; size: few; DNA: TGTGCCAGCAGCTTGGTAGCGGGGGGAGGGGAGACCCAGTACTTC; CDR3: CASSLVAGGGETQYF
J: TRBJ1-2; V: TRBV4-3; D: NA; size: NA; DNA: TGCGCCAGCAGCCAGGGCCACGGGGGGAGACGAGGTGGCTACACCTTC; CDR3: CASSQGHGGRRGGYTF
J: TRBJ1-2; V: TRBV11-2; D: NA; size: NA; DNA: TGTGCCAGCAGCTTAGATGGAGGAAAATATGGCTACACCTTC; CDR3: CASSLDGGKYGYTF
J: TRBJ2-5; V: TRBV7-3; D: NA; size: once; DNA: TGTGCCAGCAGCTTCCCAGGGGAAGAGACCCAGTACTTC; CDR3: CASSFPGEETQYF
J: TRBJ1-1; V: TRBV28; D: NA; size: NA; DNA: TGTGCCAGCAGTCTGGGGGCGAGGGCTGAAGCTTTCTTT; CDR3: CASSLGARAEAFF
J: TRBJ2-1; V: TRBV11-2; D: NA; size: NA; DNA: TGTGCCAGCAGCTTAGGGGTCGGGAGCGTCAGCTCCTACAATGAGCAGTTCTTC; CDR3: CASSLGVGSVSSYNEQFF
J: TRBJ1-1; V: TRBV5-1; D: TRBD1; size: NA; DNA: TGCGCCAGCAGCTTGCGGGACAGTATGAACACTGAAGCTTTCTTT; CDR3: CASSLRDSMNTEAFF
J: TRBJ2-1; V: TRBV5-4; D: TRBD2; size: NA; DNA: TGTGCCAGCAGCTCACTAGCGTCCTACAATGAGCAGTTCTTC; CDR3: CASSSLASYNEQFF
J: TRBJ1-1; V: TRBV10-1; D: NA; size: NA; DNA: TGCGCCACCCCGCAGACACGGACAAAGGGCGAGACTGAAGCTTTCTTT; CDR3: CATPQTRTKGETEAFF
J: TRBJ1-5; V: TRBV6-1; D: NA; size: NA; DNA: TGTGCCAGCATTAAGGAATTCAATCAGCCCCAGCATTTT; CDR3: CASIKEFNQPQHF
J: TRBJ1-5; V: TRBV6-5; D: NA; size: once; DNA: TGTGCCAGCAGTTCGACAGGAGGTAATCAGCCCCAGCATTTT; CDR3: CASSSTGGNQPQHF
J: TRBJ1-2; V: TRBV29-1; D: NA; size: NA; DNA: TGCAGCGTGGACCTTGCAGAAATACATGGCTACACCTTC; CDR3: CSVDLAEIHGYTF
J: TRBJ2-2; V: TRBV5-4; D: TRBD1; size: NA; DNA: TGTGCCAGCAGCCTCCGACAGGGGGCAGCCGGGGAGCTGTTTTTT; CDR3: CASSLRQGAAGELFF
J: TRBJ1-5; V: TRBV2; D: TRBD1; size: NA; DNA: TGTGCCAGCAGGGGATGGACAGGGGATCAGCCCCAGCATTTT; CDR3: CASRGWTGDQPQHF
J: TRBJ2-1; V: TRBV7-9; D: NA; size: few; DNA: TGTGCCAGCAGCCCGAGGGGGGGGGCAATGAGGGAGCAGTTCTTC; CDR3: CASSPRGGAMREQFF
J: TRBJ1-6; V: TRBV5-1; D: NA; size: NA; DNA: TGCGCCAGCAAAGAGGGGGGGCTCTTGTATAATTCACCCCTCCACTTT; CDR3: CASKEGGLLYNSPLHF
J: TRBJ2-7; V: TRBV5-1; D: TRBD1; size: NA; DNA: TGCGCCAGCAGCCCGGAACCGGGACAGGGGTCCTACGAGCAGTACTTC; CDR3: CASSPEPGQGSYEQYF
J: TRBJ1-2; V: TRBV7-3; D: NA; size: NA; DNA: TGTGCCAGCAGCTTGAGCAGAGATTATGGCTACACCTTC; CDR3: CASSLSRDYGYTF
J: TRBJ2-2; V: TRBV9; D: NA; size: NA; DNA: TGTGCCAGCAGCCCCCGAGGGAACACCGGGGAGCTGTTTTTT; CDR3: CASSPRGNTGELFF
J: TRBJ2-5; V: TRBV27; D: TRBD2; size: once; DNA: TGTGCCAGCAGTTCGAAGACTAGCGGGAGCTGGGGTCAAGAGACCCAGTACTTC; CDR3: CASSSKTSGSWGQETQYF
J: TRBJ2-5; V: TRBV30; D: NA; size: once; DNA: TGTGCCTGGAGTGTTGGGGGAGACGGAAAAGAGACCCAGTACTTC; CDR3: CAWSVGGDGKETQYF
J: TRBJ2-6; V: TRBV29-1; D: NA; size: NA; DNA: TGCAGCGCACGGGACGGCTCTGGGGCCAACGTCCTGACTTTC; CDR3: CSARDGSGANVLTF
J: TRBJ2-7; V: TRBV19; D: TRBD1; size: few; DNA: TGTGCCAGTAATACGGGACAGGGCTTGGACGAGCAGTACTTC; CDR3: CASNTGQGLDEQYF